This T cell receptor beta chain appears in the sequencing data of a study of T cell responses to AZD1222 COVID-19 vaccine. The germline gives CDR1 SGHNT, CDR2 YYREEE (reference sequence). CDR3 size: 14 residues. J gave up 5 bases and V 0 bases, and 5 bases lay outside the gene matches. Here immunoSEQ multiplex PCR was the method, and the copy in TCRdb shows in-frame clones only, minus some. This table holds approximately 150,000 clones, 90% to 95% found once. The clonotype was recovered from an adult who received the AZD1222 COVID-19 vaccine. Sequencing was performed on peripheral blood, taken 28 days after the second AZD1222 dose. This chain joins TRBV5-4 and TRBJ2-7, with 7 bases identical to TRBD1. The CDR3 spells CASSLGQGKNEQYF. The CDR3 bases are TGTGCCAGCAGCTTGGGACAGGGAAAGAACGAGCAGTACTTC.